This T cell receptor beta chain was obtained from a study of T-cell reconstitution after alpha-beta-depleted transplantation in children. Trimming left V 4 bases short and J 2 bases short, with 16 bases between. CDR1 is SGHKS, CDR2 YYEKEE, per germline (reference sequence). The CDR3 runs to 16 residues. This clonotype was seen many times. The TCRbeta library incorporated unique molecular identifiers. TCRdb processed the PCR reads anew with MiXCR; each CDR3 protein has one entry. The data show about 91,000 distinct CDR3 sequences, with 6.5% to 8.5% seen just once and 6.9% held by the top ten. The TCR sequence derives from a human donor who donated a stem cell graft to a child with congenital amegakaryocytic thrombocytopenia. This chain joins TRBV5-5 and TRBJ1-3, with D tentatively TRBD1 (5 bases). The sequences come from PBMCs from the stem cell graft donor, collected from the stem cell graft. The CDR3 DNA reads as TGTGCCAGCAGCGACCCAACGCAGGGAGCTGGAAACACCATATATTTT. This encodes CASSDPTQGAGNTIYF.